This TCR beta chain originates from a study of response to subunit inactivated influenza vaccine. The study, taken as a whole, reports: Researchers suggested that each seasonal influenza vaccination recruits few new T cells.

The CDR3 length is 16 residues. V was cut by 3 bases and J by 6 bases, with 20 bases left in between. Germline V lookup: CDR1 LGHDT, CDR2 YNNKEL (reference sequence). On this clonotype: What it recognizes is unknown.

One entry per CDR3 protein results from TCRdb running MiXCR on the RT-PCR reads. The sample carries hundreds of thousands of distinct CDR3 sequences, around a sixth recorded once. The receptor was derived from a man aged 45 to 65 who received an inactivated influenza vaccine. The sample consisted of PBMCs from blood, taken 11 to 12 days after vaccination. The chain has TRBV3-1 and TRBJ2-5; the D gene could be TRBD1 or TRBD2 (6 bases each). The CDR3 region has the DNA TGTGCCAGCAGCCAGGAAGGCCGGACGGGGGCTAAGACCCAGTACTTC. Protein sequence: CASSQEGRTGAKTQYF.